A single sample gave rise to the 8 T cell receptor beta chains below, sequenced in a study of human T cells and chemical hapten exposure. MiXCR, run by TCRdb on the RACE reads, gives a single entry per CDR3 protein. The table includes about 99,000 distinct CDR3 sequences, 9.5% to 15% detected once. Time point: patch test 1, 2 weeks after DPC sensitization. Treatment described: therapeutic diphenylcyclopropenone sensitization with weekly scalp DPC. The sample consisted of whole blood, taken in connection with sensitization to the hapten diphenylcyclopropenone (DPC). The origin of the receptors is a middle-aged woman with alopecia areata. Some clones in this sample may be carry-over from other donors' samples.

The sample holds many counts of this clonotype. The chain links TRBV7-9 to TRBJ2-3; 11 nucleotides agree with TRBD2. Germline V CDR1 and CDR2: SEHNR, FQNEAQ (reference sequence). J gave up 6 bases and V 3 bases, and 8 bases lay outside the gene matches. The CDR3 sequence is 16 residues long. CDR3 bases: TGTGCCAGCAGCTTCCCGGGACTAGCGGAAGGGGATACGCAGTATTTT. Encoded protein: CASSFPGLAEGDTQYF.

The chain uses TRBV7-2 and TRBJ2-1; tentatively, D is TRBD2 (5 bases). The CDR3 spans 12 residues. The V gene lost 1 base and the J gene lost 8 bases, with 6 bases spanning the gap. CDR1 and CDR2 (germline): SGHTA, FQGNSA. The CDR3 region has the DNA TGTGCCAGCAGCTTAGGAGGGTATGAGCAGTTCTTC. This encodes CASSLGGYEQFF.

This clonotype turned up a few times. The chain combines TRBV12-3 or TRBV12-4 with TRBJ2-2; D may be TRBD1 or TRBD2 (5 bases each). With 2 bases removed from V and 5 bases from J, the gap between germline ends came to 9 bases. The CDR3 loop spans 14 amino acids. CDR3 loop: CASSLSGGTGELFF. The DNA of the CDR3 is TGTGCCAGCAGTTTAAGTGGGGGAACCGGGGAGCTGTTTTTT.

This clonotype has a handful of counts. V and J are TRBV29-1 and TRBJ2-3; 10 bases match TRBD2. The trim removed 8 bases at V and 1 base at J, leaving 3 bases unmatched. Germline V gene lookup returns CDR1 SQVTM and CDR2 ANQGSEA. The CDR3 consists of 13 residues. The CDR3 sequence: CSKREGGTDTQYF. The CDR3 bases are TGCAGCAAGCGGGAGGGGGGCACAGATACGCAGTATTTT.

This clonotype was detected many times. This chain joins TRBV28 and TRBJ1-2, with a possible D match to TRBD1 (6 bases). CDR1 is MDHEN, CDR2 SYDVKM, per germline. The V gene lost 9 bases and the J gene lost 0 bases, with 14 bases spanning the gap. CDR3 length equals 14 residues. The CDR3 protein is CARSRQATNYGYTF. CDR3 nucleotide sequence: TGTGCCAGATCAAGACAGGCGACTAACTATGGCTACACCTTC.

This sequence joins TRBV3-1 and TRBJ2-7; D is unresolved. The V gene lost 0 bases and the J gene lost 4 bases, with 10 bases spanning the gap. The germline V gene has CDR1 LGHDT and CDR2 YNNKEL (reference sequence). The CDR3 is made up of 14 amino acids. CDR3 residues: CASSQDLIGYEQYF. In DNA, the CDR3 is TGTGCCAGCAGCCAAGATTTAATAGGATACGAGCAGTACTTC.

The rearrangement joins TRBV9 to TRBJ2-5, with unresolved D. V lost 3 bases, J lost 1 base, and 7 bases lay in between. This CDR3 is 13 amino acids long. Germline CDR1 and CDR2: SGDLS and YYNGEE. The CDR3 region is CASSETVQETQYF. The CDR3 region has the DNA TGTGCCAGCAGCGAGACGGTCCAAGAGACCCAGTACTTC.

The rearrangement uses TRBV6-5 and TRBJ2-1; 14 nucleotides match TRBD2. The CDR3 totals 16 residues. Germline CDR1 reads MNHEY; CDR2 reads SVGAGI. J lost 3 bases, V lost 5 bases, and 3 bases had no gene match. The CDR3 DNA is TGTGCCAGCAGTCGACTAGCGGGAGGGTACTACAATGAGCAGTTCTTC. The encoded protein is CASSRLAGGYYNEQFF.